This T cell receptor (beta chain) was captured by sequencing in a study of CD8+ T cells in alopecia areata. Study in general: Percentage of affected scalp area was the basis on which treated patients' severity was scored.

Documented treatment: oral pan-JAK inhibitor, 5-10 mg twice daily. RNA extraction was followed by reverse transcription into cDNA, which acted as the sequencing template. Assay used: immunoSEQ multiplex PCR; TCRdb lists only in-frame clones, some missing. The sample carries under 250,000 clones, more than 45% recorded once. The CDR3 is 15 amino acids. Unmatched junction bases numbered 5, after V lost 6 bases and J lost 0 bases. Germline loops: CDR1 LNHDA, CDR2 SQIVND (reference sequence). The clonotype originates from a human donor with alopecia areata. Sequenced material: CD4+ T cells sorted from blood, taken at week 4, from a patient treated with tofacitinib. The chain links TRBV19 to TRBJ1-5; 7 bases are a match to TRBD1. DNA for the CDR3: TGTGCCAGTAGGACGACAGGGAATAGCAATCAGCCCCAGCATTTT. Its protein product is CASRTTGNSNQPQHF. The variable domain in full, with the rest retrieved from reference TRBV19 and TRBJ1-5, is DGGITQSPKYLFRKEGQNVTLSCEQNLNHDAMYWYRQDPGQGLRLIYYSQIVNDFQKGDIAEGYSVSREKKESFPLTVTSAQKNPTAFYLCASRTTGNSNQPQHFGDGTRLSIL.